This T cell receptor beta chain was sequenced for a study of blood T cell repertoires in COVID-19. At the level of the study: Samples of COVID-19 (acute and convalescent) were obtained from the United States, Italy and Spain. PBMCs, B-cell-depleted T cells, or T cells were the source of the cDNA or gDNA that made up the material.

The authors' processing: Amplification of reference gene primers provided the estimated nucleated cell counts. Produced via immunoSEQ multiplex PCR; TCRdb's table is partial and in-frame only. The V and J calls and clone size were taken over from that table, and D and trimming were inferred from the DNA. The sample holds roughly 67,000 clones, around 85% seen once. This TCR was recovered from a man in his fifties with active COVID-19. Specimen: peripheral blood.

The CDR3 spells CASSSEFGATDTQYF. CDR3 coding DNA: TGTGCCAGCAGCTCCGAGTTTGGGGCCACAGATACGCAGTATTTT. The rearrangement links TRBV11-1 to TRBJ2-3; weak D call: TRBD1 (5 bases). With 4 bases removed from V and 2 bases from J, the gap between germline ends came to 13 bases. This CDR3 comprises 15 residues. CDR1 is SGHAT and CDR2 is FQDESV in the germline V gene (reference sequence).